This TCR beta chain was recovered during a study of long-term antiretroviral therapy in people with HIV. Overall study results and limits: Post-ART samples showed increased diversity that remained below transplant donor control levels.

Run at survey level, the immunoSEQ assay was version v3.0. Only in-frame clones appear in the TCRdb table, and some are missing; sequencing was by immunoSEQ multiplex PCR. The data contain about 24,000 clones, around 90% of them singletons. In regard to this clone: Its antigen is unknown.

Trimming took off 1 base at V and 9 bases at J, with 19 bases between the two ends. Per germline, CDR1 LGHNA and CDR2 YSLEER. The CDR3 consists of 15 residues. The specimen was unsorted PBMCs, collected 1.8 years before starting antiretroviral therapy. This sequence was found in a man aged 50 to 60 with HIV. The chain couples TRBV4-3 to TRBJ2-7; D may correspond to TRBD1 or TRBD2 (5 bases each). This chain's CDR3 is CASSQARDPIAMQYF. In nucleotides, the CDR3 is TGCGCCAGCAGCCAAGCCAGGGACCCCATAGCCATGCAGTACTTC.